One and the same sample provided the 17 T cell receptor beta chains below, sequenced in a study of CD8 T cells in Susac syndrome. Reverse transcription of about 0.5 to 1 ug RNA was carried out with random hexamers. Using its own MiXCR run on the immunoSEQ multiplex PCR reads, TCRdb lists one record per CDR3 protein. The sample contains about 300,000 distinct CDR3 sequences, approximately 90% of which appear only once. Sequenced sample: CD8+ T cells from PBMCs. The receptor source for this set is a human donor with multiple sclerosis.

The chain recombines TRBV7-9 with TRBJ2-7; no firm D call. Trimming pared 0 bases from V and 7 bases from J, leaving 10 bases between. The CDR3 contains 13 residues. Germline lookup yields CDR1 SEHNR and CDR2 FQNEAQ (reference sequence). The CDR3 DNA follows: TGTGCCAGCAGCTTAGCACCCCTACTGGAGCAGTACTTC. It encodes CASSLAPLLEQYF.

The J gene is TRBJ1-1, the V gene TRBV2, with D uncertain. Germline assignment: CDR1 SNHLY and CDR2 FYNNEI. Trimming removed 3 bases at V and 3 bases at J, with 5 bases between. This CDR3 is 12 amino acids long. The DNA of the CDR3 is TGTGCCAGCAGTGACACCTACACTGAAGCTTTCTTT. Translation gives CASSDTYTEAFF. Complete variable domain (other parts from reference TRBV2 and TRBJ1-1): EPEVTQTPSHQVTQMGQEVILRCVPISNHLYFYWYRQILGQKVEFLVSFYNNEISEKSEIFDDQFSVERPDGSNFTLKIRSTKLEDSAMYFCASSDTYTEAFFGQGTRLTVV.

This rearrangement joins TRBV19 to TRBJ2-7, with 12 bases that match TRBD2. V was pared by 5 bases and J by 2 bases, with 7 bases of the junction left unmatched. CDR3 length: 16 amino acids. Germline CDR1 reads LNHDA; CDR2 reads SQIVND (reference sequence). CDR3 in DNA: TGTGCCAGTAGTCCGTGGACTAGCGGGACCCCCTACGAGCAGTACTTC. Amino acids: CASSPWTSGTPYEQYF.

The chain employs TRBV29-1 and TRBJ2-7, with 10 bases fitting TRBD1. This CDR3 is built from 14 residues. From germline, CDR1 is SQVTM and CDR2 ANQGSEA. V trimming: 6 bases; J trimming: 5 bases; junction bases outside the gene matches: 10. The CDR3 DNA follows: TGCAGCGTCCAAACCGGGACAGGGGTAAACGAGCAGTACTTC. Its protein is CSVQTGTGVNEQYF.

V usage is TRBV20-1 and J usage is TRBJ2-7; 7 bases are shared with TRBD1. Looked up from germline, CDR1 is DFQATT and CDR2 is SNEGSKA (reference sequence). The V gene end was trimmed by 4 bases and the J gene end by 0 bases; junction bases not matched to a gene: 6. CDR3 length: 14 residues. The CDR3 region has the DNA TGCAGTGCTATACGACAGGGATACTCCTACGAGCAGTACTTC. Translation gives CSAIRQGYSYEQYF.

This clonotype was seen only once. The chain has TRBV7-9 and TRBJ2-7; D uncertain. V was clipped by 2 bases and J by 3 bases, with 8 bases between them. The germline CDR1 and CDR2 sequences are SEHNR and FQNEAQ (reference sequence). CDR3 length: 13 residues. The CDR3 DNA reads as TGTGCCAGCAGCTTACGTAGCCGCTACGAGCAGTACTTC. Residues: CASSLRSRYEQYF. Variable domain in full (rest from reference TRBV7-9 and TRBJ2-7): DTGVSQNPRHKITKRGQNVTFRCDPISEHNRLYWYRQTLGQGPEFLTYFQNEAQLEKSRLLSDRFSAERPKGSFSTLEIQRTEQGDSAMYLCASSLRSRYEQYFGPGTRLTVT.

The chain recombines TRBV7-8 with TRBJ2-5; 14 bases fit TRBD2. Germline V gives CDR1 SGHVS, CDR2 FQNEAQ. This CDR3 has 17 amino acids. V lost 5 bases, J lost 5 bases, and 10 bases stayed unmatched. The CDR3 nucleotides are TGTGCCAGCAGCATGCCCCAGACTAGCGGGGGGGCCGAGACCCAGTACTTC. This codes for CASSMPQTSGGAETQYF.

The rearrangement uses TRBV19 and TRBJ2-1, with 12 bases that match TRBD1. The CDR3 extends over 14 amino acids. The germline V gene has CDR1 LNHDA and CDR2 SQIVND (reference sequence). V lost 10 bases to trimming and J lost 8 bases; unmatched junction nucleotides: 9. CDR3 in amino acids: CATLGTGGPYEQFF. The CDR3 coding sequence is TGTGCCACCCTCGGGACAGGGGGCCCTTATGAGCAGTTCTTC.

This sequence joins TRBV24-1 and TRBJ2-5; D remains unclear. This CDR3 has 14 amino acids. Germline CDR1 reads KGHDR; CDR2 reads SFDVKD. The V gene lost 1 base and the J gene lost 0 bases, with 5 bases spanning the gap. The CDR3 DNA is TGTGCCACCAGTGATTTAGGGTACCAAGAGACCCAGTACTTC. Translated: CATSDLGYQETQYF.

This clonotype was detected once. The CDR3 DNA reads TGTGCCAGCAGAATGGGACGGTGTGGAAACACCATATATTTT. Its translation: CASRMGRCGNTIYF. The chain links TRBV21-1 to TRBJ1-3; the table's D call of TRBD1 was not tested on the DNA. TRBV21-1 is a pseudogene. CDR3 length equals 14 residues.

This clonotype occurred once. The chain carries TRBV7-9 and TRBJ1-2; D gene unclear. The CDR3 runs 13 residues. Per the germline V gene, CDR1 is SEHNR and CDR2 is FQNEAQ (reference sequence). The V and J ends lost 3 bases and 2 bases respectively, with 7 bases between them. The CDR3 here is CASSFLENYGYTF. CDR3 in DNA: TGTGCCAGCAGCTTTCTGGAAAACTATGGCTACACCTTC.

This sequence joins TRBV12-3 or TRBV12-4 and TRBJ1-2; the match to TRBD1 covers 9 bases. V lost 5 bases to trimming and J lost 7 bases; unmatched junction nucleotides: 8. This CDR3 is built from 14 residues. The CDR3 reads CASSPGQGLAGYTF. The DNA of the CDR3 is TGTGCCAGCAGTCCGGGACAGGGCTTGGCTGGCTACACCTTC.

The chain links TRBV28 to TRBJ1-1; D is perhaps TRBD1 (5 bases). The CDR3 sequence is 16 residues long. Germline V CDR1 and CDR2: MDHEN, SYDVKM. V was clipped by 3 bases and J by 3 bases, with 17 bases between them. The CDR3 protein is CASSFSGTQGDTEAFF. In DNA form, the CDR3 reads TGTGCCAGCAGTTTCTCCGGGACTCAAGGGGACACTGAAGCTTTCTTT.

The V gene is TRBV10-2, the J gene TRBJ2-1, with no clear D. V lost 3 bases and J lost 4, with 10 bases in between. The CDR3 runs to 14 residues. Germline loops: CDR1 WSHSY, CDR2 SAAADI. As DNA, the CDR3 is TGCGCCAGCAGTGAAAGGGCGGCATACAATGAGCAGTTCTTC. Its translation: CASSERAAYNEQFF.

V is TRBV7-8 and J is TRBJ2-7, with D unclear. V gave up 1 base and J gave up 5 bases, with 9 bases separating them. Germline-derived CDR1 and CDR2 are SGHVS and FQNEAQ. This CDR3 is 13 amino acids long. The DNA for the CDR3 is TGTGCCAGCAGCTTAGGGTCTCGGAACGAGCAGTACTTC. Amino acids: CASSLGSRNEQYF.

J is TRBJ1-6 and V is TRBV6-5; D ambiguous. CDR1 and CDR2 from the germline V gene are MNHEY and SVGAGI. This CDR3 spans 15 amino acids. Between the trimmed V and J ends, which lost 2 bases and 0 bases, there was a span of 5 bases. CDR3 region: CASSYVSSYNSPLHF. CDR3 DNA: TGTGCCAGCAGTTACGTCAGCTCCTATAATTCACCCCTCCACTTT.

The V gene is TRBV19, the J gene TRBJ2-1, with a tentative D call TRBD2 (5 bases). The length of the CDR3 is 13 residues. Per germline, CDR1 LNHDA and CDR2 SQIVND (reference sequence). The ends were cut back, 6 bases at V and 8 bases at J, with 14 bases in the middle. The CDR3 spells CASSTHLADEQFF. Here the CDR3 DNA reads TGTGCCAGTAGCACACATCTAGCCGATGAGCAGTTCTTC.